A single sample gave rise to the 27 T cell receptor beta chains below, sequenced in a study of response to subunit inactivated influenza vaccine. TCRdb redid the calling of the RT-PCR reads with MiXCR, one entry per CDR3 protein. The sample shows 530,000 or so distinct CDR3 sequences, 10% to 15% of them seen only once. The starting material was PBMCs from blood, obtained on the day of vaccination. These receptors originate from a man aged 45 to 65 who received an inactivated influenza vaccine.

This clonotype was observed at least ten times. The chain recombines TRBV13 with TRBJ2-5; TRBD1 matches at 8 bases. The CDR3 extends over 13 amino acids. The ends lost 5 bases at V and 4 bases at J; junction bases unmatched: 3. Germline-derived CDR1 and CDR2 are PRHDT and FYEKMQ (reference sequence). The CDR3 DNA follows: TGTGCCAGCAGCAAAGGGACAGGAGAGACCCAGTACTTC. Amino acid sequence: CASSKGTGETQYF.

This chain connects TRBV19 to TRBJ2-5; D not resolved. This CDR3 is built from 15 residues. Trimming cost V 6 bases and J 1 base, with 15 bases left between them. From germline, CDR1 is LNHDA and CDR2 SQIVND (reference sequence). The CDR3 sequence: CASRTSASFQETQYF. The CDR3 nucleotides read TGTGCCAGTAGGACTTCGGCTAGTTTCCAAGAGACCCAGTACTTC.

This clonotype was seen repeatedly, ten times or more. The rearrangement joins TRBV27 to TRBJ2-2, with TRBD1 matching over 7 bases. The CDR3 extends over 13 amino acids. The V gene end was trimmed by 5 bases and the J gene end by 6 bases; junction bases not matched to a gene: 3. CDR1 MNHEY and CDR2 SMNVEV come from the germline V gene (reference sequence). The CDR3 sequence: CASSPGQAGELFF. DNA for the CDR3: TGTGCCAGCAGTCCCGGACAGGCCGGGGAGCTGTTTTTT.

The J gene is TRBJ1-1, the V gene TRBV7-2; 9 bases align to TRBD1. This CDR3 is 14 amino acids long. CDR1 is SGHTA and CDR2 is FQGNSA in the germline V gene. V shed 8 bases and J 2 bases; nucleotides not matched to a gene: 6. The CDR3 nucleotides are TGTGCCAGCGGTGTACAGGGGGCCAACACTGAAGCTTTCTTT. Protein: CASGVQGANTEAFF.

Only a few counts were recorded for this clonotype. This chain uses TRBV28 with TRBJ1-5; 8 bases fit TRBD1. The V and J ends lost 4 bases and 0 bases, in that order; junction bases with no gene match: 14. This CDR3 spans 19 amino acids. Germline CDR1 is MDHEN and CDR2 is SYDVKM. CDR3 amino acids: CASSSEGQAGVYSNQPQHF. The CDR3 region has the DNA TGTGCCAGCAGTTCTGAGGGACAGGCAGGGGTTTATAGCAATCAGCCCCAGCATTTT.

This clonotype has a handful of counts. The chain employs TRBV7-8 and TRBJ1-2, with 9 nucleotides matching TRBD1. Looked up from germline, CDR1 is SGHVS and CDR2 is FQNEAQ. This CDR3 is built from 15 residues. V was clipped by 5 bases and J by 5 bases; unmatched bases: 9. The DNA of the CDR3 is TGTGCCAGCAGCCAAGGGACAGGGAATGTTTATGGCTACACCTTC. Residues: CASSQGTGNVYGYTF.

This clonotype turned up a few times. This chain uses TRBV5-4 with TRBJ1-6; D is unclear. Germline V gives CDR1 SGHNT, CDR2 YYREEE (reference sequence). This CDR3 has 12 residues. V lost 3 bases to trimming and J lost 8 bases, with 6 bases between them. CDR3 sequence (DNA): TGTGCCAGCAGCTATGGGGATTCACCCCTCCACTTT. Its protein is CASSYGDSPLHF. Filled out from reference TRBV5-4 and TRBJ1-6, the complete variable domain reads ETGVTQSPTHLIKTRGQQVTLRCSSQSGHNTVSWYQQALGQGPQFIFQYYREEENGRGNFPPRFSGLQFPNYSSELNVNALELDDSALYLCASSYGDSPLHFGNGTRLTVT.

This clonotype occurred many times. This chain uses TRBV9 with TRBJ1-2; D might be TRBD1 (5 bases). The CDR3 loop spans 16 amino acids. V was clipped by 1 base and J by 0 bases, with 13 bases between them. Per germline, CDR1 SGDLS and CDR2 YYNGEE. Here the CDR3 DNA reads TGTGCCAGCAGCGTATTTAGGGACGGAGCTAACTATGGCTACACCTTC. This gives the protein CASSVFRDGANYGYTF.

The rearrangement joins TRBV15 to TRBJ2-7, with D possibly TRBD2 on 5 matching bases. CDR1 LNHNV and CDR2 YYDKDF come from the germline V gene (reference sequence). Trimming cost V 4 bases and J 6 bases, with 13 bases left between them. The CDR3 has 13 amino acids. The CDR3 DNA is TGTGCCACCAGCAAAACCCGGGGTGTCGAGCAGTACTTC. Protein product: CATSKTRGVEQYF.

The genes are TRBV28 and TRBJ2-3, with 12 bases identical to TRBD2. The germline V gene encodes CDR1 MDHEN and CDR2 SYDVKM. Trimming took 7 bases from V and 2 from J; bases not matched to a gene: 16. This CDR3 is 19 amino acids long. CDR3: CASTQLNIASGRDTDTQYF. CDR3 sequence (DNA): TGTGCCAGCACCCAGCTCAATATCGCTAGCGGGAGGGACACAGATACGCAGTATTTT.

The CDR3 DNA reads as TGTGCCAGCAGCACCGGACAGGGTTACGGCAATGAGCAGTTCTTC. This gives the protein CASSTGQGYGNEQFF. This chain links TRBV11-1 with TRBJ2-1; 8 nucleotides agree with TRBD1. Per the germline V gene, CDR1 is SGHAT and CDR2 is FQDESV (reference sequence). Germline trimming cut 5 bases from V and 6 bases from J; bases unmatched to any gene: 9. The CDR3 is made up of 15 amino acids.

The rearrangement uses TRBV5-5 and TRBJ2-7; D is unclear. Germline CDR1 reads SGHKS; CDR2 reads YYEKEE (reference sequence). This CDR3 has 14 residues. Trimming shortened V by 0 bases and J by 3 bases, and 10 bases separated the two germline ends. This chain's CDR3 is CASSLAPARYEQYF. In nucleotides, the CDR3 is TGTGCCAGCAGCTTGGCCCCGGCACGCTACGAGCAGTACTTC.

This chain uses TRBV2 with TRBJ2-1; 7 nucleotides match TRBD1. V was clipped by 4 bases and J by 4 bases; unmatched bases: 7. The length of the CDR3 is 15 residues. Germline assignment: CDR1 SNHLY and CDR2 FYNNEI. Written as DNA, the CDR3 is TGTGCCAGCAGTGCCGGGGACAGCCTGTACAATGAGCAGTTCTTC. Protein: CASSAGDSLYNEQFF.

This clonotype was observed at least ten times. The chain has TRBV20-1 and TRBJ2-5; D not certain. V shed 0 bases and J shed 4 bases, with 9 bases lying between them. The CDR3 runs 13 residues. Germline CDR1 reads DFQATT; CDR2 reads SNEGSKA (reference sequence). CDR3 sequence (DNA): TGCAGTGCTAGAGATCTCCAGCTAGAGACCCAGTACTTC. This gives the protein CSARDLQLETQYF.

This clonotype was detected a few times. In nucleotides, the CDR3 is TGCAGCTTCCGACTGGACTCTTACAATGAGCAGTTCTTC. Protein product: CSFRLDSYNEQFF. The rearrangement links TRBV29-1 to TRBJ2-1, with D maybe TRBD2 (5 bases). Trimming left V 8 bases short and J 4 bases short, with 15 bases between. Germline V gives CDR1 SQVTM, CDR2 ANQGSEA. The CDR3 has 13 residues.

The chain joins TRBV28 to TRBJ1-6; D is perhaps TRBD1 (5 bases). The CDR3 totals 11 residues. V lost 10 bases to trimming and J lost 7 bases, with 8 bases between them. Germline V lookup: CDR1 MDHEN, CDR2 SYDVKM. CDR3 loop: CATRGNSPLHF. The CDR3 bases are TGTGCCACCCGGGGGAATTCACCCCTCCACTTT.

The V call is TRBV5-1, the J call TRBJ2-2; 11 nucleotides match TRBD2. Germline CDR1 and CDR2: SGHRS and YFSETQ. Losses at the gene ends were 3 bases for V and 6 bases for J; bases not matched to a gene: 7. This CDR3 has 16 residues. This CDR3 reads CASSSQLAGVAGELFF. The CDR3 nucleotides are TGCGCCAGCAGCTCCCAACTAGCGGGAGTCGCCGGGGAGCTGTTTTTT.

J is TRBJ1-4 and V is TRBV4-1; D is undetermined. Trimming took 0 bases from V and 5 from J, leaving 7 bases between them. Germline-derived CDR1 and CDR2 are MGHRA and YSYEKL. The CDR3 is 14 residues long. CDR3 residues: CASSQDDRNEKLFF. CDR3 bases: TGCGCCAGCAGCCAAGATGACCGGAATGAAAAACTGTTTTTT.

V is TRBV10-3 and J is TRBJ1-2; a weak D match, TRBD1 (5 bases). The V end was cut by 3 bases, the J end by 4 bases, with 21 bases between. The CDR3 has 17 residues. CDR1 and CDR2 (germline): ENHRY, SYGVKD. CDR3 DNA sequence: TGTGCCATCAGTGACGAACGGACAAAGGCGGCGCTCTATGGCTACACCTTC. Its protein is CAISDERTKAALYGYTF.

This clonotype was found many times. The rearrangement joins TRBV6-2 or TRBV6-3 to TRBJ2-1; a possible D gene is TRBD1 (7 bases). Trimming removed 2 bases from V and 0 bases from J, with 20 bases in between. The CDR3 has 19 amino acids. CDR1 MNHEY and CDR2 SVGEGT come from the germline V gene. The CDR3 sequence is CASSYDKYRGLSSYNEQFF. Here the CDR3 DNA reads TGTGCCAGCAGTTACGACAAATACAGGGGACTGAGCTCCTACAATGAGCAGTTCTTC.

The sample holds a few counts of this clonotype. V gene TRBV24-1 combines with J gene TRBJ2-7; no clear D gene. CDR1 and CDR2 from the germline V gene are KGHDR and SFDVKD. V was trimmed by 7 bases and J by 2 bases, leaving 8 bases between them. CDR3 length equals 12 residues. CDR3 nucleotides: TGTGCCACCAGGCGAGTACCCTACGAGCAGTACTTC. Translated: CATRRVPYEQYF.

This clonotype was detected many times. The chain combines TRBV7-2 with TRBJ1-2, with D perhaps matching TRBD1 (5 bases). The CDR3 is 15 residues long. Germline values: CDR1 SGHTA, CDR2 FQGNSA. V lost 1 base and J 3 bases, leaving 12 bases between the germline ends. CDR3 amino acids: CASSLVGAGDYGYTF. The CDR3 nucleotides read TGTGCCAGCAGCTTAGTTGGGGCCGGGGACTATGGCTACACCTTC.

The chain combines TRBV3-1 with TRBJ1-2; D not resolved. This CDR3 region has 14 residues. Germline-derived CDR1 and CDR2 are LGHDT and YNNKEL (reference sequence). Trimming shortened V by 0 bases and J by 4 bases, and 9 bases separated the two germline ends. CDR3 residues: CASSQDGLGYGYTF. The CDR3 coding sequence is TGTGCCAGCAGCCAAGATGGGCTGGGCTATGGCTACACCTTC.

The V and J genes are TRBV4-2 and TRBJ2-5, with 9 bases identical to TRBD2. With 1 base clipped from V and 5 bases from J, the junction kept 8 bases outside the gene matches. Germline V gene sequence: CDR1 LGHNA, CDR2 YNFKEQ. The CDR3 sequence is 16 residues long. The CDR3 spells CASSQGLAGLEETQYF. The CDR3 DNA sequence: TGTGCCAGCAGCCAAGGTCTAGCGGGGTTGGAGGAGACCCAGTACTTC.

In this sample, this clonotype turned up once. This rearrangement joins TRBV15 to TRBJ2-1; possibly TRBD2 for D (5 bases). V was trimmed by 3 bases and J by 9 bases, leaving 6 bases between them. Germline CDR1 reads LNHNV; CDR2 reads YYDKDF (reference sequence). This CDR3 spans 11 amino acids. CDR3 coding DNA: TGTGCCACCAGCAGCCGGGGTGAGCAGTTCTTC. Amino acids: CATSSRGEQFF.

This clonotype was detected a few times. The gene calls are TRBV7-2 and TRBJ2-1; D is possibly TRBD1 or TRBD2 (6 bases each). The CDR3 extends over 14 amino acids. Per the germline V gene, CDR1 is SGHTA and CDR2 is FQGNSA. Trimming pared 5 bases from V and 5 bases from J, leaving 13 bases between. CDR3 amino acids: CASSRGAYNNEQFF. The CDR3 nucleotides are TGTGCCAGCAGCAGGGGGGCCTACAACAATGAGCAGTTCTTC.

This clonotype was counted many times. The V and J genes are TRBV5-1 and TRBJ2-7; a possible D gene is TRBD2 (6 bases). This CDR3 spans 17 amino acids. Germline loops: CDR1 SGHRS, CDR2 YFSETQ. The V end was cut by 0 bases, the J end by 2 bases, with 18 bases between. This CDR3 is CASSLGPARDFTYEQYF. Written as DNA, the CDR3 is TGCGCCAGCAGCTTGGGACCGGCTAGGGACTTCACCTACGAGCAGTACTTC. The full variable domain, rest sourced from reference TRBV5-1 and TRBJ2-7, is KAGVTQTPRYLIKTRGQQVTLSCSPISGHRSVSWYQQTPGQGLQFLFEYFSETQRNKGNFPGRFSGRQFSNSRSEMNVSTLELGDSALYLCASSLGPARDFTYEQYFGPGTRLTVT.